Below are 22 T cell receptor beta chains sequenced from a single sample in a study of blood T cells in healthy people across ages. Primers used in a second PCR of roughly 6 to 12 cycles were a sample-barcoded 5' primer and a J-beta primer mix. Each CDR3 protein is one row after TCRdb ran MiXCR on the 5' RACE reads. The sample carries 650,000 to 950,000 distinct CDR3 sequences, around 43% recorded once. Sequencing input: blood. The receptors were gathered from a man aged 55 to 69 in good health.

V and J are TRBV20-1 and TRBJ1-2; 7 bases map to TRBD1. The CDR3 is 14 amino acids. V shed 4 bases and J 3 bases; nucleotides not matched to a gene: 8. Germline CDR1 reads DFQATT; CDR2 reads SNEGSKA (reference sequence). DNA of the CDR3: TGCAGTGCTACGCGGACAGGTGGCTACTATGGCTACACCTTC. This encodes CSATRTGGYYGYTF.

Worth noting for this clonotype: One end of the junction does not line up with germline, which may come from a read error. The rearrangement joins TRBV7-9 to TRBJ2-5; D gene unclear. Germline V CDR1 and CDR2: SEHNR, FQNEAQ (reference sequence). This CDR3 comprises 13 residues. This chain's CDR3 is CASSCTEQETQYF. The CDR3 region has the DNA TGTGCCAGCAGCTGTACAGAGCAAGAGACCCAGTACTTT. Variable domain in full (rest from reference TRBV7-9 and TRBJ2-5): DTGVSQNPRHKITKRGQNVTFRCDPISEHNRLYWYRQTLGQGPEFLTYFQNEAQLEKSRLLSDRFSAERPKGSFSTLEIQRTEQGDSAMYLCASSCTEQETQYFGPGTRLLVL.

This clonotype has only a few counts. V and J are TRBV15 and TRBJ1-5; D is undetermined. Germline V gene lookup returns CDR1 LNHNV and CDR2 YYDKDF (reference sequence). V gave up 0 bases and J gave up 4 bases, with 7 bases separating them. The CDR3 extends over 14 amino acids. The CDR3 bases are TGTGCCACCAGCAGAGATGAGGGAAATCAGCCCCAGCATTTT. It is translated as CATSRDEGNQPQHF.

This clonotype was counted at least ten times. A read error may be the cause here, since a much bigger clone is one base away. The CDR3 region is CASSAPGGGRGYTF. The CDR3 nucleotides are TGCGCCAGCAGCGCCCCGGGTGGGGGGCGAGGCTACACCTTC. The chain joins TRBV4-1 to TRBJ1-2, with a weak D call TRBD1 (6 bases). Trimming left V 5 bases short and J 8 bases short, with 18 bases between. There are 14 residues in the CDR3. Germline loops: CDR1 MGHRA, CDR2 YSYEKL.

In nucleotides, the CDR3 is TGCAGTGCTGACGGACAGGGAAACACTGAAGCTTTCTTT. Protein product: CSADGQGNTEAFF. The chain carries TRBV20-1 and TRBJ1-1, with 8 bases identical to TRBD1. Germline CDR1 is DFQATT and CDR2 is SNEGSKA (reference sequence). J lost 2 bases, V lost 5 bases, and 4 bases had no gene match. The CDR3 loop spans 13 amino acids.

This clonotype has more than one count but fewer than ten. The junction departs from the called germline gene at one end, perhaps through a read error. The rearrangement links TRBV5-1 to TRBJ2-3, with TRBD1 matching over 9 bases. Germline assignment: CDR1 SGHRS and CDR2 YFSETQ. The CDR3 runs 15 residues. Written as DNA, the CDR3 is TGCGCCAGCAGCCCGGACAGGGGAAACACAGATATGCAGTATTTT. It encodes CASSPDRGNTDMQYF.

This sequence joins TRBV12-3 or TRBV12-4 and TRBJ2-5, with D possibly matching TRBD2 (6 bases). The CDR3 contains 16 residues. V lost 7 bases, J lost 1 base, and 19 bases lay in between. CDR3 region: CASTPSGSGLQETQYF. Written as DNA, the CDR3 is TGTGCCAGCACCCCGTCGGGGAGCGGGCTCCAAGAGACCCAGTACTTC.

Comments on this clonotype: The junction departs from germline at one end; a sequencing error may be responsible. This chain joins TRBV9 and TRBJ2-7; possibly TRBD1 or TRBD2 for D (6 bases each). Germline V gene sequence: CDR1 SGDLS, CDR2 YYNGEE. CDR3 length equals 14 residues. The CDR3 spells CASSVDGGPYKQYF. The CDR3 region has the DNA TGTGCCAGCAGCGTAGACGGGGGCCCCTACAAGCAGTACTTC.

At least ten counts were recorded for this clonotype. An end of the junction does not agree with germline; a read error may underlie this. The chain employs TRBV5-4 and TRBJ1-6, with D unresolved. Germline V gene lookup returns CDR1 SGHNT and CDR2 YYREEE (reference sequence). The length of the CDR3 is 15 residues. CDR3 protein: CASRLALDAGSPLHF. The CDR3 DNA reads as TGTGCCAGCAGGTTGGCGTTGGACGCTGGGTCACCCCTCCACTTT.

This clonotype was recorded a few times. This CDR3 reads CASSLTIPPDTQYF. CDR3 nucleotide sequence: TGTGCCAGCAGCTTAACGATTCCTCCAGATACGCAGTATTTT. The chain combines TRBV7-3 with TRBJ2-3; D gene unclear. CDR1 is SGHTA and CDR2 is FQGTGA in the germline V gene. This CDR3 has 14 residues. Between the trimmed V and J ends, which lost 0 bases and 4 bases, there was a span of 8 bases. Full variable domain (remainder filled in from reference TRBV7-3 and TRBJ2-3): GAGVSQTPSNKVTEKGKYVELRCDPISGHTALYWYRQSLGQGPEFLIYFQGTGAADDSGLPNDRFFAVRPEGSVSTLKIQRTERGDSAVYLCASSLTIPPDTQYFGPGTRLTVL.

This clonotype was seen only a few times. The V and J genes are TRBV6-6 and TRBJ2-7, with TRBD2 identical over 7 bases. Germline CDR1 and CDR2: MNHNY and SVGAGI (reference sequence). The V gene end was trimmed by 8 bases and the J gene end by 1 base; junction bases not matched to a gene: 8. The CDR3 consists of 14 residues. The CDR3 is CASRGQRGSYEQYF. The CDR3 DNA follows: TGTGCCAGCCGCGGCCAGCGGGGATCCTACGAGCAGTACTTC.

The rearrangement joins TRBV6-6 to TRBJ2-7; no clear D. Germline V gene data show CDR1 as MNHNY and CDR2 as SVGAGI (reference sequence). With 6 bases removed from V and 10 bases from J, the gap between germline ends came to 22 bases. This CDR3 comprises 14 residues. CDR3 DNA: TGTGCCAGCAGCCCTTCGGACGCCCCCCGGAGCCAGTACTTC. Protein product: CASSPSDAPRSQYF.

The chain has TRBV2 and TRBJ2-6; tentatively, D is TRBD1 (5 bases). Germline V lookup: CDR1 SNHLY, CDR2 FYNNEI. The CDR3 covers 17 residues. Trimming took off 4 bases at V and 1 base at J, with 14 bases between the two ends. For the CDR3, the DNA is TGTGCCAGCAGTGTCTGGCAGGGTGTATCTGGGGCCAACGTCCTGACTTTC. Its protein product is CASSVWQGVSGANVLTF. The entire variable domain, with the rest obtained from reference TRBV2 and TRBJ2-6, is as follows: EPEVTQTPSHQVTQMGQEVILRCVPISNHLYFYWYRQILGQKVEFLVSFYNNEISEKSEIFDDQFSVERPDGSNFTLKIRSTKLEDSAMYFCASSVWQGVSGANVLTFGAGSRLTVL.

With respect to this clonotype: The junction and the germline gene differ at one end; a read error may be behind it. The chain employs TRBV6-2 or TRBV6-3 and TRBJ1-2; D not certain. This CDR3 comprises 14 residues. Per germline, CDR1 MNHEY and CDR2 SVGEGT. The CDR3 sequence is CANSYSTQLEGYTF. The CDR3 DNA sequence: TGTGCCAACAGTTACTCTACCCAGTTGGAGGGATACACCTTC.

This clonotype has just a few counts. The chain has TRBV4-3 and TRBJ2-7; a possible D gene is TRBD1 (6 bases). The J call may not be correct, given that the DNA end is closer to TRBJ2-5. The germline gives CDR1 LGHNA, CDR2 YSLEER. CDR3 length equals 17 residues. The CDR3 is CASSQESPHTGYETQYF. CDR3 bases: TGCGCCAGCAGCCAAGAATCCCCTCACACAGGGTATGAGACCCAGTACTTC.

The V call is TRBV7-2, the J call TRBJ1-1; weak D call: TRBD1 (5 bases). Germline CDR1 SGHTA, CDR2 FQGNSA. CDR3 length equals 13 residues. Trimming left V 6 bases short and J 8 bases short, with 16 bases between. CDR3 sequence: CASRPGVYKEAFF. The CDR3 DNA reads as TGTGCCAGCAGACCGGGGGTTTATAAGGAAGCTTTCTTT.

There are a few counts of this clonotype. This sequence joins TRBV2 and TRBJ2-1; 11 nucleotides line up with TRBD1. CDR3 length: 15 residues. CDR1 is SNHLY and CDR2 is FYNNEI in the germline V gene. J gave up 3 bases and V 6 bases, and 4 bases lay outside the gene matches. CDR3 in amino acids: CASRDGTGGYNEQFF. The DNA of the CDR3 is TGTGCCAGCAGAGACGGGACAGGGGGCTACAATGAGCAGTTCTTC.

The rearrangement joins TRBV14 to TRBJ2-1, with TRBD2 as a possible D gene (7 bases). The CDR3 covers 20 residues. Trimming shortened V by 3 bases and J by 8 bases, and 32 bases separated the two germline ends. The germline V gene has CDR1 SGHDN and CDR2 FVKESK. The CDR3 reads CASSHRIGGGASLNLDEQFF. CDR3 DNA: TGTGCCAGCAGCCACCGGATCGGTGGGGGGGCCTCTCTGAATTTGGATGAGCAGTTCTTC.

This chain joins TRBV11-2 and TRBJ2-1; TRBD1 might be the D (6 bases). The CDR3 sequence is 17 residues long. V was trimmed by 1 base and J by 2 bases, leaving 15 bases between them. Germline lookup yields CDR1 SGHAT and CDR2 FQNNGV. CDR3 protein: CASSLGNRVGTYNEQFF. The CDR3 DNA reads TGTGCCAGCAGCTTAGGGAACAGGGTAGGGACCTACAATGAGCAGTTCTTC.

The genes are TRBV20-1 and TRBJ1-1; no clear D. The germline CDR1 and CDR2 sequences are DFQATT and SNEGSKA (reference sequence). The CDR3 loop spans 12 amino acids. V gave up 6 bases and J gave up 6 bases, with 14 bases separating them. The CDR3 region has the DNA TGCAGTGCCCTCGTCCGGGGTGCTGAAGCTTTCTTT. It yields the protein CSALVRGAEAFF.

The V call is TRBV7-2, the J call TRBJ2-5, with a weak D call TRBD1 (6 bases). Germline CDR1 reads SGHTA; CDR2 reads FQGNSA. The length of the CDR3 is 15 residues. The germline V and J ends were trimmed by 6 bases and 4 bases, with 18 bases remaining between them. The CDR3 sequence is CASSFQGGSGETQYF. CDR3 DNA sequence: TGTGCCAGCAGTTTTCAAGGGGGTTCGGGAGAGACCCAGTACTTC.

This CDR3 is CASSSRDSSSYEQYF. The DNA for the CDR3 is TGTGCCAGCAGCTCCCGGGACTCGAGCTCCTACGAGCAGTACTTC. The rearrangement uses TRBV7-2 and TRBJ2-7, with a weak D call TRBD2 (6 bases). Trimming stripped 4 bases from V and 0 bases from J, with 13 bases between. There are 15 residues in the CDR3. Germline V lookup: CDR1 SGHTA, CDR2 FQGNSA.